What follows is one T cell receptor beta chain and its context. No antigen is known for it. At deep level, the assay was performed. Clones were read by immunoSEQ multiplex PCR, and TCRdb kept only the in-frame ones, dropping some. This table holds approximately 2.3 million clones, 80% to 95% found once. V was trimmed by 8 bases and J by 7 bases, leaving 24 bases between them. The germline gives CDR1 MDHEN, CDR2 SYDVKM. The CDR3 extends over 15 amino acids. These data are taken from a study of shared clonotypes between healthy human individuals. Subsets obtained from CD4+ cells comprised CD45RA+ naive and CD45RA-negative memory cells. Study findings and constraints: Donors were few, which limited the genetic and exposure-history diversity represented.

The sequence was obtained from a man aged 18 to 35 in good health. Some clones in this sample may be carry-over from other donors' samples. The chain links TRBV28 to TRBJ2-7, with D perhaps matching TRBD2 (7 bases). Material for sequencing was naive CD4+ T cells from PBMCs. This sample's subset: CD45RA+ positively selected. CDR3 sequence: CASQEGGTTVWEQYF. CDR3 coding DNA: TGTGCCAGCCAGGAGGGGGGGACGACTGTGTGGGAGCAGTACTTC.